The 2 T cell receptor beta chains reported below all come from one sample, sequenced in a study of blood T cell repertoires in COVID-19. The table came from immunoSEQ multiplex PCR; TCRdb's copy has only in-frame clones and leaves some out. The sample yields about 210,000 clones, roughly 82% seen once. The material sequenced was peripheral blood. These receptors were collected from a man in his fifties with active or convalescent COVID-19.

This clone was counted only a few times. CDR3 nucleotide sequence: TGTGCCAGCAGCCACGACCAGGGCTACGAGCAGTACTTC. This gives the protein CASSHDQGYEQYF. The chain uses TRBV3-1 (or the pseudogene TRBV3-2) and TRBJ2-7; the D gene is possibly TRBD1 (5 bases). V gave up 3 bases and J gave up 3 bases, with 9 bases separating them. This CDR3 is 13 amino acids long. Germline V lookup: CDR1 LGHDT, CDR2 YNNKEL (reference sequence).

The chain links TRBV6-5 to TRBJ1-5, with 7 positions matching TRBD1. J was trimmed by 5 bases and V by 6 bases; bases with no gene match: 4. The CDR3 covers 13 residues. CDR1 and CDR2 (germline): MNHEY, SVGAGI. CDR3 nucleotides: TGTGCCAGCAGCTCGGGACAGCATCAGCCCCAGCATTTT. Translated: CASSSGQHQPQHF.